A single sample gave rise to the 30 T cell receptor beta chains below, sequenced in a study of blood T cell repertoires in COVID-19 (TCRdb year 2020). The library was obtained by the immunoSEQ multiplex PCR assay. The immuneACCESS repertoire file appears here via TCRdb, limited to in-frame rearrangements. These files lack a portion of the clones; in checked studies, under half of the deficit traces to unresolved V genes, and the cause of the others is not known. The sample table contains approximately 240,000 clones; only one count was recorded for 84% of them. 15% to 20% of the sample comes from the top ten. The specimen sequenced was peripheral blood. The receptors shown here come from a woman older than 75 with active or convalescent COVID-19.

CDR3 amino acids: CASSFVRGGDTGELFF. Written as DNA, the CDR3 is TGTGCCAGCAGCTTTGTTCGAGGCGGAGACACCGGGGAGCTGTTTTTT. J is TRBJ2-2 and V is TRBV11-3, with D unresolved. The CDR3 consists of 16 residues. The germline CDR1 and CDR2 sequences are SGHNT and YENEEA. V was pared by 3 bases and J by 3 bases, with 14 bases between.

This chain links TRBV4-2 with TRBJ2-7, with TRBD1 matching over 7 bases. CDR3 length: 16 residues. The junction had 6 bases not matched to a gene; V was cut back by 1 base and J by 0 bases. The germline V gene encodes CDR1 LGHNA and CDR2 YNFKEQ. The CDR3 loop reads CASSQGGQVFSYEQYF. In DNA, the CDR3 is TGTGCCAGCAGCCAAGGAGGACAGGTGTTCTCCTACGAGCAGTACTTC.

The chain joins TRBV19 to TRBJ1-2; 8 bases align to TRBD1. J lost 4 bases, V lost 3 bases, and 7 bases had no gene match. The germline CDR1 and CDR2 sequences are LNHDA and SQIVND (reference sequence). The CDR3 contains 15 residues. The CDR3 nucleotides read TGTGCCAGTAGTATGAGGACAGGGTACATCTATGGCTACACCTTC. Amino acids: CASSMRTGYIYGYTF. Using reference TRBV19 and TRBJ1-2 for the parts outside the CDR3, the full variable domain is DGGITQSPKYLFRKEGQNVTLSCEQNLNHDAMYWYRQDPGQGLRLIYYSQIVNDFQKGDIAEGYSVSREKKESFPLTVTSAQKNPTAFYLCASSMRTGYIYGYTFGSGTRLTVV.

The chain recombines TRBV19 with TRBJ2-2; 15 positions match TRBD2. This CDR3 region has 19 residues. The J segment lost 0 bases and the V segment lost 6 bases, leaving 8 bases of the junction unmatched. Germline CDR1 reads LNHDA; CDR2 reads SQIVND (reference sequence). The CDR3 protein is CASRIKGLAGGPNTGELFF. CDR3 nucleotides: TGTGCCAGTAGGATTAAGGGACTAGCGGGAGGACCGAACACCGGGGAGCTGTTTTTT. The full variable domain, in which reference TRBV19 and TRBJ2-2 provide the parts outside the CDR3, is DGGITQSPKYLFRKEGQNVTLSCEQNLNHDAMYWYRQDPGQGLRLIYYSQIVNDFQKGDIAEGYSVSREKKESFPLTVTSAQKNPTAFYLCASRIKGLAGGPNTGELFFGEGSRLTVL.

The chain carries TRBV5-1 and TRBJ1-1; TRBD1 matches 8 bases. With 0 bases clipped from V and 1 base from J, the junction kept 2 bases outside the gene matches. Germline V gene lookup returns CDR1 SGHRS and CDR2 YFSETQ. The CDR3 is made up of 15 amino acids. The DNA of the CDR3 is TGCGCCAGCAGCTTGGGGACAGGGAGGAACACTGAAGCTTTCTTT. Amino acid sequence: CASSLGTGRNTEAFF.

This clone turned up a few times. The gene calls are TRBV10-1 and TRBJ1-2, with 12 positions matching TRBD1. This CDR3 is 15 amino acids long. Germline-derived CDR1 and CDR2 are WNHNN and SYGVQD (reference sequence). V gave up 5 bases and J gave up 6 bases; unmatched junction bases: 7. Written as DNA, the CDR3 is TGCGCCAGCAGTAAAGGGACAGGGGGCAGAGATGGCTACACCTTC. Translation gives CASSKGTGGRDGYTF.

The chain employs TRBV5-1 and TRBJ1-1; D uncertain. This CDR3 is 13 amino acids long. V was shortened by 0 bases and J by 8 bases, with 11 bases between the two germline ends. CDR1 is SGHRS and CDR2 is YFSETQ in the germline V gene. CDR3 protein: CASSLGPGSEAFF. The CDR3 DNA follows: TGCGCCAGCAGCTTGGGCCCAGGTTCCGAAGCTTTCTTT.

The V and J genes are TRBV6-5 and TRBJ2-7, with 7 bases fitting TRBD1. Germline CDR1 and CDR2: MNHEY and SVGAGI. The V and J ends lost 6 bases and 3 bases, in that order; junction bases with no gene match: 5. The CDR3 sequence is 13 residues long. CDR3 DNA sequence: TGTGCCAGCAGCGACCGACAGGGCTACGAGCAGTACTTC. This codes for CASSDRQGYEQYF.

The V and J genes are TRBV3-1 (or the pseudogene TRBV3-2) and TRBJ2-7; D gene uncertain. The germline gives CDR1 LGHDT, CDR2 YNNKEL (reference sequence). Trimming took off 3 bases at V and 2 bases at J, with 5 bases between the two ends. CDR3 length equals 12 residues. For the CDR3, the DNA is TGTGCCAGCAGCCAGAGGACCTACGAGCAGTACTTC. This gives the protein CASSQRTYEQYF.

The chain has TRBV30 and TRBJ1-2, with 7 bases aligning to TRBD1. With 0 bases clipped from V and 8 bases from J, the junction kept 6 bases outside the gene matches. The germline V gene encodes CDR1 GTSNPN and CDR2 SVGIG (reference sequence). The CDR3 is 13 residues long. The CDR3 is CAWSVWQGDGYTF. The CDR3 bases are TGTGCCTGGAGTGTTTGGCAGGGGGACGGCTACACCTTC.

The rearrangement uses TRBV6-2 or TRBV6-3 and TRBJ2-7; TRBD1 agrees at 7 bases. CDR3 length equals 14 residues. Germline V CDR1 and CDR2: MNHEY, SVGEGT. The trim removed 2 bases at V and 2 bases at J, leaving 3 bases unmatched. The CDR3 bases are TGTGCCAGCAGTTACGATGGGACAGCCTACGAGCAGTACTTC. It yields the protein CASSYDGTAYEQYF.

The chain links TRBV6-2 or TRBV6-3 to TRBJ2-1, with TRBD2 matching over 13 bases. The CDR3 has 19 residues. In germline, CDR1 is MNHEY, CDR2 SVGEGT. V lost 2 bases to trimming and J lost 10 bases; unmatched junction nucleotides: 17. CDR3 bases: TGTGCCAGCAGTTACCGCGGGACTAGCGGGATTCAGGGTCTAGTGGAGCAGTTCTTC. Protein sequence: CASSYRGTSGIQGLVEQFF.

This chain links TRBV12-5 with TRBJ2-7, with unresolved D. The CDR3 contains 13 residues. V was pared by 3 bases and J by 1 base, with 7 bases between. Looked up from germline, CDR1 is LGHNT and CDR2 is FRNRAP. The DNA of the CDR3 is TGTGCTAGTGGTTTTGGGCCTTCCTACGAGCAGTACTTC. Residues: CASGFGPSYEQYF.

The CDR3 region has the DNA TGTGCCAGCGGGTCAGGGTTAGAGTACAATGAGCAGTTCTTC. This encodes CASGSGLEYNEQFF. This sequence joins TRBV28 and TRBJ2-1; D is possibly TRBD1 (5 bases). The CDR3 runs 14 residues. The germline V gene encodes CDR1 MDHEN and CDR2 SYDVKM. The germline V and J ends were trimmed by 8 bases and 4 bases, with 15 bases remaining between them.

The chain uses TRBV6-1 and TRBJ2-5, with 10 bases identical to TRBD2. The J segment lost 2 bases and the V segment lost 3 bases, leaving 12 bases of the junction unmatched. CDR3 size: 18 residues. Germline V gene lookup returns CDR1 MNHNS and CDR2 SASEGT. The CDR3 nucleotides read TGTGCCAGCAGTGAGGGCAGGGGGAGCGGGAGGGGACAAGAGACCCAGTACTTC. Its translation is CASSEGRGSGRGQETQYF.

The rearrangement links TRBV6-5 to TRBJ1-6, with TRBD1 matching over 9 bases. V trimming: 2 bases; J trimming: 5 bases; junction bases outside the gene matches: 1. CDR3 length: 15 amino acids. From germline, CDR1 is MNHEY and CDR2 SVGAGI. In DNA form, the CDR3 reads TGTGCCAGCAGTTACAGGACAGGGGATAATTCACCCCTCCACTTT. Its protein is CASSYRTGDNSPLHF.

This rearrangement joins TRBV6-5 to TRBJ1-2; TRBD1 matches 9 bases. The germline V gene encodes CDR1 MNHEY and CDR2 SVGAGI. V shed 10 bases and J 7 bases; nucleotides not matched to a gene: 7. The CDR3 is 12 amino acids. CDR3 nucleotides: TGTGCCACTCCGACAGGGGGGGGTGGCTACACCTTC. Its protein is CATPTGGGGYTF.

The chain uses TRBV7-2 and TRBJ2-1; weak D call: TRBD1 (5 bases). The CDR3 extends over 14 amino acids. CDR1 SGHTA and CDR2 FQGNSA come from the germline V gene. V was pared by 3 bases and J by 8 bases, with 14 bases between. CDR3 loop: CASSFQGSYHEQFF. CDR3 nucleotide sequence: TGTGCCAGCAGCTTTCAGGGTTCTTACCATGAGCAGTTCTTC.

This clone has more than one count but fewer than ten. This CDR3 reads CASSWPGQTTGELFF. The CDR3 DNA follows: TGTGCCAGCAGCTGGCCGGGACAGACCACCGGGGAGCTGTTTTTT. V is TRBV11-2 and J is TRBJ2-2, with 7 positions matching TRBD1. Germline assignment: CDR1 SGHAT and CDR2 FQNNGV. This CDR3 has 15 amino acids. J lost 4 bases, V lost 4 bases, and 6 bases had no gene match.

V gene TRBV4-1 combines with J gene TRBJ2-5; unclear D gene. Germline values: CDR1 MGHRA, CDR2 YSYEKL. V dropped 0 bases and J dropped 5 bases, with 16 bases sitting between them. The CDR3 has 16 amino acids. This CDR3 is CASSQDRSSPRETQYF. DNA of the CDR3: TGCGCCAGCAGCCAAGATCGGAGCTCGCCTCGGGAGACCCAGTACTTC.

The V call is TRBV4-3, the J call TRBJ2-7, with 8 bases identical to TRBD1. The J segment lost 2 bases and the V segment lost 4 bases, leaving 7 bases of the junction unmatched. The CDR3 loop spans 15 amino acids. Looked up from germline, CDR1 is LGHNA and CDR2 is YSLEER. The CDR3 sequence is CASSPGTGQAYEQYF. The CDR3 DNA sequence: TGCGCCAGCAGCCCGGGGACGGGACAGGCCTACGAGCAGTACTTC.

The V call is TRBV4-3, the J call TRBJ2-3, with D tentatively TRBD1 (5 bases). Per germline, CDR1 LGHNA and CDR2 YSLEER. V was trimmed by 0 bases and J by 2 bases, leaving 6 bases between them. The CDR3 spans 14 residues. CDR3 region: CASSQEQATDTQYF. CDR3 bases: TGCGCCAGCAGCCAAGAACAGGCCACAGATACGCAGTATTTT.

The chain carries TRBV7-9 and TRBJ2-3; 11 bases fit TRBD2. The V segment lost 6 bases and the J segment 4 bases; nucleotides outside the gene matches: 6. CDR1 and CDR2 from the germline V gene are SEHNR and FQNEAQ (reference sequence). The CDR3 covers 15 residues. CDR3 sequence (DNA): TGTGCCAGCAGGACCGGGACTAGCGGACCAGATACGCAGTATTTT. Residues: CASRTGTSGPDTQYF. Full variable domain (remainder filled in from reference TRBV7-9 and TRBJ2-3): DTGVSQNPRHKITKRGQNVTFRCDPISEHNRLYWYRQTLGQGPEFLTYFQNEAQLEKSRLLSDRFSAERPKGSFSTLEIQRTEQGDSAMYLCASRTGTSGPDTQYFGPGTRLTVL.

The chain couples TRBV5-1 to TRBJ2-7; D possibly corresponds to TRBD2 (7 bases). Germline assignment: CDR1 SGHRS and CDR2 YFSETQ. Trimming cost V 8 bases and J 4 bases, with 19 bases left between them. CDR3 length equals 14 residues. The chain's CDR3 is CASRGAGPQYEQYF. The CDR3 bases are TGCGCCAGTCGGGGGGCAGGACCGCAGTACGAGCAGTACTTC.

This sequence joins TRBV7-9 and TRBJ1-1; D uncertain. The CDR3 is 17 residues long. Germline V gene lookup returns CDR1 SEHNR and CDR2 FQNEAQ (reference sequence). V lost 1 base and J lost 0, with 15 bases in between. Here the CDR3 DNA reads TGTGCCAGCAGCTTAGAATACGGGGTCGGGTTGAACACTGAAGCTTTCTTT. This gives the protein CASSLEYGVGLNTEAFF. The whole variable domain, filled in from reference TRBV7-9 and TRBJ1-1, reads DTGVSQNPRHKITKRGQNVTFRCDPISEHNRLYWYRQTLGQGPEFLTYFQNEAQLEKSRLLSDRFSAERPKGSFSTLEIQRTEQGDSAMYLCASSLEYGVGLNTEAFFGQGTRLTVV.

This sequence joins TRBV29-1 and TRBJ2-3; TRBD1 aligns across 9 bases. Germline V gene data show CDR1 as SQVTM and CDR2 as ANQGSEA. Trimming at V came to 6 bases and at J to 3 bases, leaving 7 bases not matched to a gene. The CDR3 is 14 amino acids. The CDR3 bases are TGCAGCGTGGGGGGGACAGGGAGAACAGATACGCAGTATTTT. Its translation: CSVGGTGRTDTQYF.

The V gene is TRBV6-5, the J gene TRBJ1-2; 8 bases match TRBD1. Germline lookup yields CDR1 MNHEY and CDR2 SVGAGI. Unmatched junction bases numbered 9, after V lost 6 bases and J lost 6 bases. The CDR3 covers 14 residues. CDR3 amino acids: CASSPGRTGNGYTF. DNA of the CDR3: TGTGCCAGCAGCCCGGGGCGGACAGGGAATGGCTACACCTTC.

The V and J genes are TRBV19 and TRBJ2-2; perhaps TRBD1 as D (6 bases). This CDR3 spans 15 amino acids. The V end was cut by 5 bases, the J end by 3 bases, with 13 bases between. Germline V gene data show CDR1 as LNHDA and CDR2 as SQIVND (reference sequence). The CDR3 DNA reads as TGTGCCAGTAGTTTGGGGGCGGCGTACACCGGGGAGCTGTTTTTT. Protein sequence: CASSLGAAYTGELFF.

This clone was detected only a few times. The chain is built from TRBV2 and TRBJ1-1; D perhaps matches TRBD1 (6 bases). The germline gives CDR1 SNHLY, CDR2 FYNNEI. This CDR3 is 14 amino acids long. V was pared by 5 bases and J by 7 bases, with 17 bases between. CDR3 residues: CASSLLTGRVEAFF. The CDR3 DNA reads as TGTGCCAGCAGTCTCCTCACAGGGAGGGTTGAAGCTTTCTTT.

This chain's CDR3 is CASTILSLGGAFYEQYF. Written as DNA, the CDR3 is TGTGCCAGCACTATATTATCCCTCGGCGGGGCCTTCTACGAGCAGTACTTC. This chain uses TRBV7-2 with TRBJ2-7; D is perhaps TRBD2 (6 bases). Germline V CDR1 and CDR2: SGHTA, FQGNSA. The CDR3 has 17 residues. V lost 7 bases and J 3 bases, leaving 25 bases between the germline ends.